One sample yielded the 13 T cell receptor beta chains listed below, sequenced in a study of blood T cell repertoires in COVID-19. Using immunoSEQ multiplex PCR, the repertoire was profiled, and TCRdb retains in-frame clones only, with some absent. The data hold about 330,000 clones, with about 83% observed a single time. Material for sequencing was peripheral blood. The receptors were sampled from a woman aged 50 to 60 with acute or convalescent COVID-19.

V usage is TRBV3-1 (or the pseudogene TRBV3-2) and J usage is TRBJ1-1; TRBD1 agrees at 9 bases. CDR1 is LGHDT, CDR2 YNNKEL, per germline (reference sequence). After removal of 5 bases from V and 3 bases from J, the junction contained 4 bases not matched to a gene. The CDR3 is 14 residues long. The CDR3 loop reads CASSVTGGYTEAFF. In DNA form, the CDR3 reads TGTGCCAGCAGCGTTACAGGGGGCTACACTGAAGCTTTCTTT.

The genes are TRBV9 and TRBJ2-1; D is perhaps TRBD2 (6 bases). Germline V gene sequence: CDR1 SGDLS, CDR2 YYNGEE. V dropped 0 bases and J dropped 7 bases, with 17 bases sitting between them. The CDR3 loop spans 16 amino acids. CDR3 nucleotide sequence: TGTGCCAGCAGCGTAGGCCCGGGAGCTGGGGGGAATGAGCAGTTCTTC. The encoded protein is CASSVGPGAGGNEQFF.

V is TRBV6-6 and J is TRBJ1-1; maybe TRBD1 (5 bases). The ends were cut back, 6 bases at V and 7 bases at J, with 21 bases in the middle. Looked up from germline, CDR1 is MNHNY and CDR2 is SVGAGI (reference sequence). The CDR3 has 15 residues. The CDR3 bases are TGTGCCAGCAGAACCCTCGGAGGGTACGGGGGTGAAGCTTTCTTT. This encodes CASRTLGGYGGEAFF.

The chain combines TRBV9 with TRBJ2-1; the match to TRBD2 covers 7 bases. Germline values: CDR1 SGDLS, CDR2 YYNGEE. The V and J ends lost 3 bases and 3 bases, in that order; junction bases with no gene match: 9. The CDR3 is made up of 16 amino acids. The CDR3 here is CASSGEGGRNYNEQFF. DNA of the CDR3: TGTGCCAGCAGCGGGGAGGGCGGGAGAAACTACAATGAGCAGTTCTTC. Together with reference TRBV9 and TRBJ2-1, the CDR3 gives the full variable domain: DSGVTQTPKHLITATGQRVTLRCSPRSGDLSVYWYQQSLDQGLQFLIQYYNGEERAKGNILERFSAQQFPDLHSELNLSSLELGDSALYFCASSGEGGRNYNEQFFGPGTRLTVL.

The chain employs TRBV29-1 and TRBJ2-7; TRBD1 might be the D (7 bases). Trimming shortened V by 5 bases and J by 3 bases, and 17 bases separated the two germline ends. Germline loops: CDR1 SQVTM, CDR2 ANQGSEA. The CDR3 contains 14 residues. DNA for the CDR3: TGCAGCGTTATCCCGCCAGGGGGGCTCTACGAGCAGTACTTC. This translates into CSVIPPGGLYEQYF.

The chain employs TRBV28 and TRBJ2-1; 10 nucleotides line up with TRBD2. Trimming removed 5 bases from V and 9 bases from J; junction bases left unmatched: 7. This CDR3 contains 14 residues. Germline V gives CDR1 MDHEN, CDR2 SYDVKM. This chain's CDR3 is CASSPLAGGSEQFF. The CDR3 DNA sequence: TGTGCCAGCAGTCCGTTAGCGGGAGGCAGTGAGCAGTTCTTC.

The chain employs TRBV7-8 and TRBJ1-5, with 9 positions matching TRBD1. CDR1 is SGHVS, CDR2 FQNEAQ, per germline. The CDR3 has 14 amino acids. J lost 4 bases, V lost 4 bases, and 2 bases had no gene match. CDR3 coding DNA: TGTGCCAGCAGCTGGGACAGGGTAAATCAGCCCCAGCATTTT. It encodes CASSWDRVNQPQHF.

This clone was recorded once. This rearrangement joins TRBV11-3 to TRBJ1-1; unclear D gene. The germline gives CDR1 SGHNT, CDR2 YENEEA. The CDR3 is 13 amino acids. Trimming cost V 3 bases and J 6 bases, with 11 bases left between them. The CDR3 DNA reads TGTGCCAGCAGCTTCTCATCGCAGGCTGAAGCTTTCTTT. Translating gives CASSFSSQAEAFF.

This rearrangement joins TRBV23-1 to TRBJ2-7, with 7 bases identical to TRBD2. TRBV23-1 is an open reading frame whose function is uncertain. This CDR3 comprises 16 residues. The junction had 11 bases not matched to a gene; V was cut back by 1 base and J by 5 bases. CDR3 in amino acids: CASSQFWGGRSDEQYF. CDR3 bases: TGCGCCAGCAGTCAATTTTGGGGCGGGAGATCGGACGAGCAGTACTTC.

J is TRBJ2-1 and V is TRBV28; D is undetermined. The V gene lost 5 bases and the J gene lost 9 bases, with 11 bases spanning the gap. The length of the CDR3 is 12 residues. Germline-derived CDR1 and CDR2 are MDHEN and SYDVKM. The CDR3 loop is CASSTQSREQFF. CDR3 DNA sequence: TGTGCCAGCAGTACACAAAGTCGTGAGCAGTTCTTC.

The chain employs TRBV4-2 and TRBJ1-5; 7 bases align to TRBD1. V lost 0 bases to trimming and J lost 2 bases; unmatched junction nucleotides: 4. Germline loops: CDR1 LGHNA, CDR2 YNFKEQ. The CDR3 is 16 amino acids. The CDR3, as DNA: TGTGCCAGCAGCCAAGATACCGGGACAGGCAATCAGCCCCAGCATTTT. Translated, it gives CASSQDTGTGNQPQHF.

In regard to this clone: Sequence at one end of the junction differs from germline and may be a read error. The V gene is TRBV11-2, the J gene TRBJ2-7; TRBD2 matches 11 bases. The CDR3 has 15 residues. CDR1 and CDR2 (germline): SGHAT, FQNNGV. The CDR3 DNA reads TGTGCCAGCACCTTAACTAGCGGGAGTCTCTACGAGCAGTACTTC. It yields the protein CASTLTSGSLYEQYF.

The V and J genes are TRBV3-1 (or the pseudogene TRBV3-2) and TRBJ2-5; 7 positions match TRBD2. After removal of 8 bases from V and 6 bases from J, the junction contained 12 bases not matched to a gene. The CDR3 has 14 residues. Germline CDR1 reads LGHDT; CDR2 reads YNNKEL (reference sequence). The CDR3 DNA sequence: TGTGCCAGCTCTCTCGGACTAGTCCATAAGACCCAGTACTTC. Translation: CASSLGLVHKTQYF.